Sequencing of this TCR beta chain was carried out in a study of blood T cell repertoires in COVID-19. Study context: Acute and convalescent COVID-19 specimens originated in the United States, Italy and Spain. Nucleic acid was either cDNA or gDNA, and it came from T cells, B-cell-depleted T cells, or PBMCs.

The V and J ends lost 3 bases and 1 base respectively, with 20 bases between them. Germline lookup yields CDR1 ENHRY and CDR2 SYGVKD. The CDR3 runs 18 residues. In the study's own analysis: Scientists estimated how many nucleated cells there were by amplifying reference gene primers. Using immunoSEQ multiplex PCR, the repertoire was profiled, and TCRdb retains in-frame clones only, with some absent. V and J calls plus clone size are reproduced from that table; the DNA served to infer D and trimming. Of roughly 250,000 clones in the sample, around nine tenths are singletons; the top ten hold about 1.6%. Cohorts were determined from participant-reported clinical history.

The chain carries TRBV10-3 and TRBJ2-3, with TRBD1 as a possible D gene (7 bases). This TCR came from a woman in her forties or fifties who had recovered from COVID-19. The sample comprised PBMCs or T cells enriched from blood (not recorded which). This CDR3 is CAISDYKTGRSGTDTQYF. The CDR3 DNA reads TGTGCCATCAGTGATTATAAGACAGGGAGGTCAGGCACAGATACGCAGTATTTT.